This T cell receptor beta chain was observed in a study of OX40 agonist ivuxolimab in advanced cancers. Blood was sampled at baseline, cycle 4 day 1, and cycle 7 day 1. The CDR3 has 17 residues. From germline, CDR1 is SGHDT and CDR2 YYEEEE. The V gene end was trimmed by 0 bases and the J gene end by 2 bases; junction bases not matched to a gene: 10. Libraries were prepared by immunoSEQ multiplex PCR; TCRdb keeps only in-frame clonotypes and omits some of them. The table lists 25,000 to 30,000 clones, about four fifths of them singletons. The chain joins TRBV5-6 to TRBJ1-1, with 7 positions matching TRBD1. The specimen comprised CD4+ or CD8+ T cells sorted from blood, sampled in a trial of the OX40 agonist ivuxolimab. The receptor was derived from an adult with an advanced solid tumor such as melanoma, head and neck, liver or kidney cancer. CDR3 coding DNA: TGTGCCAGCAGCTTGGACACCGGGACAGCCTATAACACTGAAGCTTTCTTT. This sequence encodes CASSLDTGTAYNTEAFF.